This T cell receptor beta chain was sequenced during a study of metastatic and nonmetastatic thyroid tumors. As for the study in general: From malignant and benign thyroid patients, repertoires in blood and in tumor or nodule tissue were compared.

Thyroid surgery was preceded by no treatment in any patient. With 7 bases clipped from V and 3 bases from J, the junction kept 9 bases outside the gene matches. Germline CDR1 and CDR2: MNHNS and SASEGT. This CDR3 contains 15 residues. By share of the sample, this clone is medium-sized. Authors' data handling: What underpinned the distant-metastasis classifier for papillary thyroid cancer was the set of CDR3 differences across clinicopathological groups. TCRdb re-called the PCR reads through MiXCR. TCRdb's processing, not the authors', yielded these V and J calls. Of 5,500 to 7,500 clones listed, approximately 31% were seen once; the top ten hold under 25%.

The V gene is TRBV6-1, the J gene TRBJ2-1; 7 bases line up with TRBD1. Specimen: tumor tissue. The origin of this receptor is a female donor with papillary thyroid cancer or a benign thyroid nodule (not recorded which). Some clones in this sample may be carry-over from other donors' samples. Here the CDR3 reads CASKARTGDYNEQFF. The CDR3 nucleotides read TGTGCCAGCAAGGCGAGGACAGGAGACTACAATGAGCAGTTCTTC.